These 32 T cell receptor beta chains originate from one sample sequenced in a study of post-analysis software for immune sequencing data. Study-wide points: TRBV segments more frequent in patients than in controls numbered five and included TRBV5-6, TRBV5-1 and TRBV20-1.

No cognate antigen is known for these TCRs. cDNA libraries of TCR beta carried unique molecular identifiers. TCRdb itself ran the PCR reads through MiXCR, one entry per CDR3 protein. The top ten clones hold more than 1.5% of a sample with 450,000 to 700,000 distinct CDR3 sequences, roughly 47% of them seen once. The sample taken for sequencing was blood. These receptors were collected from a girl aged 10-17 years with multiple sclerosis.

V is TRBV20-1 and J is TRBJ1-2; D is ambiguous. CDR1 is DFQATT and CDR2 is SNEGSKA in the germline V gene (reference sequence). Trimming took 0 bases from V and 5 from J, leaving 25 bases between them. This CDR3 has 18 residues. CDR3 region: CSARDTISGRVAGYGYTF. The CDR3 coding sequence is TGCAGTGCTAGAGATACTATTTCTGGACGGGTGGCAGGATATGGCTACACCTTC.

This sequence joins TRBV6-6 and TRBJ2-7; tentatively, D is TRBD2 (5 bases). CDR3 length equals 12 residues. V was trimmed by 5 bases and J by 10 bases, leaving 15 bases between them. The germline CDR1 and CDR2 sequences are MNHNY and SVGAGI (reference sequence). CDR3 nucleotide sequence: TGTGCCAGCAGTGACTGGAGGAGCAGTCAGTACTTC. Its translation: CASSDWRSSQYF.

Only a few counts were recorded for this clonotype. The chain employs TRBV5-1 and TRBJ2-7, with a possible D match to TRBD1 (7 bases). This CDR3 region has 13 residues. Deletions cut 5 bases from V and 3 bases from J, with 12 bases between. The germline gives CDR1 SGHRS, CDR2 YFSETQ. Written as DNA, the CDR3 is TGCGCCAGCAGGGAGGGACAGAACTACGAGCAGTACTTC. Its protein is CASREGQNYEQYF.

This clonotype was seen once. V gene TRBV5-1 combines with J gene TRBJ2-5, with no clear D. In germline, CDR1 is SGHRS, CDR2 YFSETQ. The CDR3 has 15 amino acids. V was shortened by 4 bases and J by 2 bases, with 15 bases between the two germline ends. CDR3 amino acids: CASSPLFSPQETQYF. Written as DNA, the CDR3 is TGCGCCAGCAGCCCCCTTTTCAGCCCACAAGAGACCCAGTACTTC.

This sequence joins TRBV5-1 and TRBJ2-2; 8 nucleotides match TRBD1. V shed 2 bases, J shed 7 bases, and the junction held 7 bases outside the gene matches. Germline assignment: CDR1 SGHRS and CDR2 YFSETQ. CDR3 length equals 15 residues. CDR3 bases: TGCGCCAGCAGCTTAAACAGGGGGAAAGACGGGGAGCTGTTTTTT. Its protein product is CASSLNRGKDGELFF.

Here the CDR3 reads CASSRRRQGASTTYYNEQFF. For the CDR3, the DNA is TGCGCCAGCAGCCGAAGAAGACAGGGGGCTTCGACTACCTACTACAATGAGCAGTTCTTC. This sequence joins TRBV4-1 and TRBJ2-1, with 10 positions matching TRBD1. V shed 4 bases, J shed 3 bases, and the junction held 18 bases outside the gene matches. Per germline, CDR1 MGHRA and CDR2 YSYEKL. This CDR3 is built from 20 residues.

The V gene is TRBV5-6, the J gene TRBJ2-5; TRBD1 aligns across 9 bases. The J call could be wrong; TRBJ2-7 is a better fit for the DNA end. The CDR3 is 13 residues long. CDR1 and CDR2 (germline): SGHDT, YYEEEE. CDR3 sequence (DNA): TGTGCCAGCAGATACGGGACAGGGAACGAGCAGTACTTC. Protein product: CASRYGTGNEQYF.

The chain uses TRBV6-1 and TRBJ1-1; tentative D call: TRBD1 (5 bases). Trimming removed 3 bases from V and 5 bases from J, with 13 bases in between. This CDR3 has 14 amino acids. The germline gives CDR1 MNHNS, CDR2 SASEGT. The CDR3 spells CASSEQGVLTEAFF. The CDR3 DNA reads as TGTGCCAGCAGTGAGCAGGGCGTCCTAACTGAAGCTTTCTTT.

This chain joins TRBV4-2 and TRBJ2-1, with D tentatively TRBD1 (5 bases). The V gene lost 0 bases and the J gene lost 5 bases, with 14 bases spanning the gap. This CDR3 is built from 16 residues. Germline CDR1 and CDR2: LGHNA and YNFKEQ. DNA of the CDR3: TGTGCCAGCAGCCAAGAGGCGCCGAAAGGGGACAATGAGCAGTTCTTC. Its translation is CASSQEAPKGDNEQFF.

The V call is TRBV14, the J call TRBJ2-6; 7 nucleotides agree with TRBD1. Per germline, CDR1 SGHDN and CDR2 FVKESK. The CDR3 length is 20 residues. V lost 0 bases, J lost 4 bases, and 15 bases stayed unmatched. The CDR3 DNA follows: TGTGCCAGCAGCCAAGATCCCTGGGCAGGGGGAAGTTCCGGGGCCAACGTCCTGACTTTC. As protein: CASSQDPWAGGSSGANVLTF. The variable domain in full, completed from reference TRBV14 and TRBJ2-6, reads EAGVTQFPSHSVIEKGQTVTLRCDPISGHDNLYWYRRVMGKEIKFLLHFVKESKQDESGMPNNRFLAERTGGTYSTLKVQPAELEDSGVYFCASSQDPWAGGSSGANVLTFGAGSRLTVL.

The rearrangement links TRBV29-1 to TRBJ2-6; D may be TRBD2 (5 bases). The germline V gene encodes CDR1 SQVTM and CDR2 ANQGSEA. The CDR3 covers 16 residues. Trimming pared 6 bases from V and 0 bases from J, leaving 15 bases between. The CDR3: CSVTGTPSSGANVLTF. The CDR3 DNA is TGCAGCGTAACGGGAACGCCCAGCTCTGGGGCCAACGTCCTGACTTTC.

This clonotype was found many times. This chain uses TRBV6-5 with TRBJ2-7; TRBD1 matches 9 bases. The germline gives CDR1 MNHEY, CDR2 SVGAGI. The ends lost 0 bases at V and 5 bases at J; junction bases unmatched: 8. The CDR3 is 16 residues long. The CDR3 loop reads CASSYSRLTGGDEQYF. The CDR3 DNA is TGTGCCAGCAGTTACTCTAGGCTTACAGGGGGCGACGAGCAGTACTTC.

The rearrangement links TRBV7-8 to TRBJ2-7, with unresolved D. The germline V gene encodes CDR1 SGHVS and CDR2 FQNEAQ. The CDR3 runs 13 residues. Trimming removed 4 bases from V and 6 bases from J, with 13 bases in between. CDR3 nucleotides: TGTGCCAGCAGCTCATACCCCCTGGGCGAGCAGTACTTC. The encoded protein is CASSSYPLGEQYF.

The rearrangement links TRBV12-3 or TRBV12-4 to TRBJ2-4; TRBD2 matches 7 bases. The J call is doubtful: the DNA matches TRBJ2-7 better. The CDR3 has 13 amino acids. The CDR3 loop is CASSFGGSIEQYF. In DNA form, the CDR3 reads TGTGCCAGCAGTTTCGGCGGGAGCATCGAGCAGTACTTC.

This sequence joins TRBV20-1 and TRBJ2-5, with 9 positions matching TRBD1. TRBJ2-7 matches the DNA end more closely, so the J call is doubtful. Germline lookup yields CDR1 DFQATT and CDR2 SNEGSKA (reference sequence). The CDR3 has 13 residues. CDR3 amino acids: CSAPRTGAGEQYF. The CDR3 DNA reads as TGCAGTGCACCTAGGACAGGGGCGGGCGAGCAGTACTTC.

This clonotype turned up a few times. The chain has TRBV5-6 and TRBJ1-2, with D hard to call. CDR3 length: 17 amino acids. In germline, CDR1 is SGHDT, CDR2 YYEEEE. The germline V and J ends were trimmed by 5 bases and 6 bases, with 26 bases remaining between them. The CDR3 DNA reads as TGTGCCAGCAGGCCCCGAGCGCTCAGACGTCCTCACCATGGCTACACCTTC. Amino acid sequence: CASRPRALRRPHHGYTF.

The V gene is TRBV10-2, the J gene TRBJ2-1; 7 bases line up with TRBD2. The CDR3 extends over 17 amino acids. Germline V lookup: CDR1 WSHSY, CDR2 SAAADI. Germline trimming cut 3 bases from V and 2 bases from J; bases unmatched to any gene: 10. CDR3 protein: CASSDLLGRETYNEQFF. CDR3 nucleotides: TGCGCCAGCAGTGATCTCTTAGGGCGGGAGACCTACAATGAGCAGTTCTTC.

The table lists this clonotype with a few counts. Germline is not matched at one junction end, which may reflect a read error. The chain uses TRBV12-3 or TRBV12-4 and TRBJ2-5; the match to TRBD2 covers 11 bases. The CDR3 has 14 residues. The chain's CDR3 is CASSLAGGAETQYF. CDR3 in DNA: TGTGCCAGCAGCTTAGCGGGAGGGGCAGAGACCCAGTACTTC.

This CDR3 is CASSPFTTGANVLTF. CDR3 nucleotide sequence: TGTGCCAGCTCACCATTTACGACTGGGGCCAACGTCCTGACTTTC. This chain uses TRBV18 with TRBJ2-6; no definite D call. Germline assignment: CDR1 KGHSH and CDR2 LQKENI. CDR3 length: 15 residues. V lost 2 bases and J 2 bases, leaving 7 bases between the germline ends.

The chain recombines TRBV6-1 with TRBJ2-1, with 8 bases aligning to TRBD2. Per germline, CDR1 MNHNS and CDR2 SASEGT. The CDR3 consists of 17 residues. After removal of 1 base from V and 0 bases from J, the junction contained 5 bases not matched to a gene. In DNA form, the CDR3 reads TGTGCCAGCAGTGAAGAACTAAGCGGGAGCTCCTACAATGAGCAGTTCTTC. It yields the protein CASSEELSGSSYNEQFF.

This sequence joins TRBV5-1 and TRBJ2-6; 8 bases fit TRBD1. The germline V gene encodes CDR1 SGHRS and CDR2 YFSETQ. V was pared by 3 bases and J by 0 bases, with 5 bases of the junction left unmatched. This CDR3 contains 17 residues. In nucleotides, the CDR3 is TGCGCCAGCAGCTCCTCAACAGGGGGCTCTGGGGCCAACGTCCTGACTTTC. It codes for CASSSSTGGSGANVLTF.

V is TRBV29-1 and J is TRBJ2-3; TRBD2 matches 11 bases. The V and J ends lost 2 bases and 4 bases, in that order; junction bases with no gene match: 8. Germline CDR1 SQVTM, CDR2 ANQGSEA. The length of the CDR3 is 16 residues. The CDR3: CSVEPRLAGTPDTQYF. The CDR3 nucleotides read TGCAGCGTTGAACCCCGACTAGCGGGGACCCCAGATACGCAGTATTTT.

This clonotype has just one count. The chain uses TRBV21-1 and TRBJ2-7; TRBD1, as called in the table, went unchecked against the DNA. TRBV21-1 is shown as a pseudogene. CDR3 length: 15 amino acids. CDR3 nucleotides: TGTGCCAGCAGCTGCCGACAGGGTAAGACCCGCGAGCAGTACTTC. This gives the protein CASSCRQGKTREQYF.

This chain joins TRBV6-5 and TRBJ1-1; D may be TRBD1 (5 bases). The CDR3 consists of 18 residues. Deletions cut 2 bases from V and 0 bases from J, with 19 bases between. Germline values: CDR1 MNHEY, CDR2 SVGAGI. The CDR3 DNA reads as TGTGCCAGCAGTTACGACTCTTTCAGGGACGGCATGAACACTGAAGCTTTCTTT. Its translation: CASSYDSFRDGMNTEAFF.

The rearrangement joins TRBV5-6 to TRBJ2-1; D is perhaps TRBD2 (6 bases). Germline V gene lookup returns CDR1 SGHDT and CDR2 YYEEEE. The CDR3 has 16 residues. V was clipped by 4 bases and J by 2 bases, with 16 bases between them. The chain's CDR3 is CASSPDFLAAYNEQFF. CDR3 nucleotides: TGTGCCAGCAGCCCGGACTTTTTAGCGGCCTACAATGAGCAGTTCTTC.

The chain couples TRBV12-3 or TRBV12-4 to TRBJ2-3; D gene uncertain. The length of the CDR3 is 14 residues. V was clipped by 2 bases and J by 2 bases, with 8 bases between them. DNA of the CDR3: TGTGCCAGCAGTTTACGCATGCCCACAGATACGCAGTATTTT. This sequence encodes CASSLRMPTDTQYF.

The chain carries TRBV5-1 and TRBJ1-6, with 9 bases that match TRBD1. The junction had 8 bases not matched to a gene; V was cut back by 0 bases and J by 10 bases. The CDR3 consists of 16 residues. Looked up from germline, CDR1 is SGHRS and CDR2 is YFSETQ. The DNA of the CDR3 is TGCGCCAGCAGCTTGGCGGGGACAGGGTTCGACTCACCCCTCCACTTT. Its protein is CASSLAGTGFDSPLHF.

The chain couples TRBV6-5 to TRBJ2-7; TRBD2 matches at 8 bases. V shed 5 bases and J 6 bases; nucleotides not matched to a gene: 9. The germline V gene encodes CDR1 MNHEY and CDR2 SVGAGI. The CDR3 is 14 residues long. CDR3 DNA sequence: TGTGCCAGCAGTCGCGGGGGGCCGTTAGGCGAGCAGTACTTC. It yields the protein CASSRGGPLGEQYF.

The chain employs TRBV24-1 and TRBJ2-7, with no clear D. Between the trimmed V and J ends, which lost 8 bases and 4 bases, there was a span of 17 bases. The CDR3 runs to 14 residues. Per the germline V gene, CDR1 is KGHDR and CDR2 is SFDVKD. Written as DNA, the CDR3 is TGTGCCACCACAAGCTCTGGATATCCATACGAGCAGTACTTC. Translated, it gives CATTSSGYPYEQYF.

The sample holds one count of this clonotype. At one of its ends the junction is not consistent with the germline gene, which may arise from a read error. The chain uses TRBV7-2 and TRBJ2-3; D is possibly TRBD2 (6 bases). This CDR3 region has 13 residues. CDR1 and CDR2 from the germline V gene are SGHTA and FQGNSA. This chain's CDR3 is CASSLGGAGRQYF. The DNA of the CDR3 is TGCGCCAGCAGCTTAGGAGGGGCCGGTCGGCAGTATTTT.

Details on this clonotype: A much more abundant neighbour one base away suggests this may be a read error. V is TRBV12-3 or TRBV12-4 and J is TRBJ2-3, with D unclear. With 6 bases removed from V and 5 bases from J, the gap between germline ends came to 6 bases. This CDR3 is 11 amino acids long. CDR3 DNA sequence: TGTGCCAGCAGGCCGGGAGATACGCAGTATTTT. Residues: CASRPGDTQYF.

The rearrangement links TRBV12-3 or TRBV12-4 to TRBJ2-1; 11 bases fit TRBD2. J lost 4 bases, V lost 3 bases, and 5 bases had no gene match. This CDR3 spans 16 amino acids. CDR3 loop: CASSFWGLAEYNEQFF. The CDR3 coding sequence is TGTGCCAGCAGTTTTTGGGGACTAGCGGAGTACAATGAGCAGTTCTTC.